The following is a T cell receptor (beta chain) sequence with its context. Its matching antigen is unknown. This sample stems from a study of blood T cells in healthy people across ages. Study-level findings and limits: Investigators viewed diversity estimates from one million T cells as underestimates, the study reported. Donor CMV status, an unknown factor, possibly confounded changes in expanded clonotypes. Researchers said unsorted PBMCs prevented a conclusive naive versus antigen-experienced comparison.

Per the germline V gene, CDR1 is LGHDT and CDR2 is YNNKEL (reference sequence). The germline V and J ends were trimmed by 5 bases and 4 bases, with 11 bases remaining between them. The CDR3 is 14 residues long. Primed by a sample-barcoded 5' primer and a J-beta primer mix, a second PCR proceeded for roughly 6 to 12 cycles. Each sample yielded at least 2.5 million CDR3-containing paired-end reads. TCRdb fed the 5' RACE reads into MiXCR, producing one record per CDR3 protein. The sample lists about 1.4 million distinct CDR3 sequences, around 59% occurring once. Material: blood. This chain joins TRBV3-1 and TRBJ2-2; D unclear. This sequence originates from a man aged 18 to 35 in good health. The CDR3 loop reads CASSTVGATGELFF. The CDR3 DNA follows: TGTGCCAGCAGCACCGTGGGTGCCACCGGGGAGCTGTTTTTT. Based on the CDR3 plus reference TRBV3-1 and TRBJ2-2, the full variable domain is DTAVSQTPKYLVTQMGNDKSIKCEQNLGHDTMYWYKQDSKKFLKIMFSYNNKELIINETVPNRFSPKSPDKAHLNLHINSLELGDSAVYFCASSTVGATGELFFGEGSRLTVL.